This T cell receptor beta chain was captured in a study of T cell responses to AZD1222 COVID-19 vaccine. Study context: Some second doses came at about 4 weeks and others at about 12 weeks; these were pooled. Study outcomes and limitations: Two doses of AZD1222 preceded a rise in Spike-specific TCR breadth and depth. Reportedly, close to half of spike-specific TCRs are directed against unmutated variant regions.

The table came from immunoSEQ multiplex PCR; TCRdb's copy has only in-frame clones and leaves some out. There are around 81,000 clones in the sample; 82% occur only once, and about 3.1% lies in the top ten. CDR3 length: 14 residues. From germline, CDR1 is SGHNT and CDR2 YYREEE (reference sequence). J gave up 5 bases and V 4 bases, and 2 bases lay outside the gene matches. About this clone: Its target is not known.

This TCR was sampled from an adult in good health. V usage is TRBV5-4 and J usage is TRBJ2-1, with 11 bases lining up with TRBD2. Specimen: peripheral blood, collected on day 0 of AZD1222 vaccination. The CDR3 region has the DNA TGTGCCAGCAGCCGGACTAGCGGGCACAATGAGCAGTTCTTC. It is translated as CASSRTSGHNEQFF.